A single sample is the source of the 8 T cell receptor beta chains below, sequenced in a study of blood T cell repertoires in COVID-19. Sequencing was performed with immunoSEQ multiplex PCR; in TCRdb, only in-frame clones are kept and a portion is missing. The sample records about 480,000 clones, about nine tenths being singletons. Material for sequencing was PBMCs or T cells enriched from blood (not recorded which). The receptors come from a woman in her sixties who had recovered from COVID-19.

The chain carries TRBV27 and TRBJ1-2; 7 positions agree with TRBD1. Germline V gene lookup returns CDR1 MNHEY and CDR2 SMNVEV (reference sequence). Losses at the gene ends were 6 bases for V and 8 bases for J; bases not matched to a gene: 21. The CDR3 totals 17 residues. CDR3 sequence: CASRLRKTGRVVEGYTF. In DNA form, the CDR3 reads TGTGCCAGCAGGCTGAGAAAGACAGGGAGAGTAGTGGAAGGCTACACCTTC.

This rearrangement joins TRBV14 to TRBJ1-2; D is uncertain. V was shortened by 2 bases and J by 3 bases, with 16 bases between the two germline ends. The CDR3 spans 16 residues. CDR1 and CDR2 (germline): SGHDN, FVKESK. This CDR3 is CASSQLVGVTHYGYTF. The DNA for the CDR3 is TGTGCCAGCAGCCAATTAGTCGGAGTCACCCACTATGGCTACACCTTC.

This chain connects TRBV19 to TRBJ1-2; weak D call: TRBD1 (6 bases). The V end lost 7 bases, the J end lost 4 bases, and 16 bases lay between the germline ends. Germline CDR1 reads LNHDA; CDR2 reads SQIVND (reference sequence). The CDR3 loop spans 14 amino acids. CDR3 DNA sequence: TGTGCCAGTACCTCACAGGGTTTCGGCTATGGCTACACCTTC. Its translation is CASTSQGFGYGYTF.

The chain is built from TRBV11-3 and TRBJ1-1; a possible D gene is TRBD1 (6 bases). Germline CDR1 is SGHNT and CDR2 is YENEEA. The CDR3 is made up of 16 amino acids. V lost 0 bases to trimming and J lost 1 base, with 12 bases between them. The CDR3 protein is CASSLDRGGPNTEAFF. CDR3 bases: TGTGCCAGCAGCTTAGACCGAGGGGGACCGAACACTGAAGCTTTCTTT.

This chain uses TRBV28 with TRBJ2-2; D may be TRBD1 (5 bases). Per germline, CDR1 MDHEN and CDR2 SYDVKM. V dropped 6 bases and J dropped 6 bases, with 20 bases sitting between them. This CDR3 spans 16 amino acids. The CDR3 nucleotides read TGTGCCAGCAGCTATGTGGGGCACAGGTCAGCCGGGGAGCTGTTTTTT. Its translation is CASSYVGHRSAGELFF.

This sequence joins TRBV2 and TRBJ2-2; no clear D. V lost 5 bases and J 7 bases, leaving 14 bases between the germline ends. The CDR3 has 14 residues. Germline V gene sequence: CDR1 SNHLY, CDR2 FYNNEI. The CDR3 nucleotides read TGTGCCAGCAGTAGGCAGGCTTTCTTCGGGGAGCTGTTTTTT. Amino acid sequence: CASSRQAFFGELFF.

V is TRBV30 and J is TRBJ2-1, with TRBD1 as a possible D gene (5 bases). Germline-derived CDR1 and CDR2 are GTSNPN and SVGIG (reference sequence). The ends were cut back, 5 bases at V and 0 bases at J, with 8 bases in the middle. CDR3 size: 13 residues. The CDR3 DNA follows: TGTGCCTGGGACAGTCGCTCCTACAATGAGCAGTTCTTC. Translating it yields CAWDSRSYNEQFF. Complete variable domain (other parts from reference TRBV30 and TRBJ2-1): SQTIHQWPATLVQPVGSPLSLECTVEGTSNPNLYWYRQAAGRGLQLLFYSVGIGQISSEVPQNLSASRPQDRQFILSSKKLLLSDSGFYLCAWDSRSYNEQFFGPGTRLTVL.

The count of this clone is one. This sequence joins TRBV19 and TRBJ1-4; 7 bases align to TRBD1. V was clipped by 6 bases and J by 3 bases; unmatched bases: 4. The CDR3 totals 14 residues. Germline V lookup: CDR1 LNHDA, CDR2 SQIVND (reference sequence). This chain's CDR3 is CASRTGWPNEKLFF. CDR3 nucleotide sequence: TGTGCCAGTAGGACAGGGTGGCCTAATGAAAAACTGTTTTTT.